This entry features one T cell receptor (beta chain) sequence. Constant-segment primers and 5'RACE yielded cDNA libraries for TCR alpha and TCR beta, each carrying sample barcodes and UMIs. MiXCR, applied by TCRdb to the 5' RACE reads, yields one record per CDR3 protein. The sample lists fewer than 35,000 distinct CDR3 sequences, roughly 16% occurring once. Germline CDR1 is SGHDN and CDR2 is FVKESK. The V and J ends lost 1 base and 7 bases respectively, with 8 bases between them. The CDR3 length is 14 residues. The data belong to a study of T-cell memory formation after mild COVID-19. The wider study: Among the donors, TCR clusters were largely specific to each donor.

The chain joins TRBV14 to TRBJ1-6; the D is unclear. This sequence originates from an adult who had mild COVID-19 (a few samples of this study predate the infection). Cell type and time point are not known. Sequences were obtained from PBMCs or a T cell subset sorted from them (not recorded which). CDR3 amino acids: CASSQVFQNSPLHF. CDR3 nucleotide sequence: TGTGCCAGCAGCCAAGTATTCCAAAATTCACCCCTCCACTTT.